This is a list of T cell receptor beta chains from one sample in a study of tumor-infiltrating lymphocytes in localized non-small cell lung cancer. Sequenced by immunoSEQ multiplex PCR; TCRdb stores in-frame clones only, minus some. The table records approximately 12,000 clones, 80% to 85% of them present only once. The specimen sequenced was uninvolved lung tissue not adjacent to the tumor. The source is a human donor with non-small cell lung cancer. Each CDR3 is given without its conserved first and last residue.

ASSSGQMGGQGYTGELF	TRBJ2-2	TRBV13
ASSIGMAQH	TRBJ1-5	TRBV19
ASSRDSLNSPLH	TRBJ1-6	TRBV6-5
ASSPSMNTEAF	TRBJ1-1	TRBV18
ASSDGGSRNEQF	TRBJ2-1	TRBV10-1
ASSPLRGGGADEQF	TRBJ2-1	TRBV18
ASSYVRGTSSPLH	TRBJ1-6	TRBV6-5
ASSPSGRGGTYEQY	TRBJ2-7	TRBV4-1
ASSLARTSGVYNEQF	TRBJ2-1	TRBV5-8
ASSSANVGRGWTEAF	TRBJ1-1	TRBV5-1
ASKNDIGVTYQPQH	TRBJ1-5	TRBV19
ASSAQVFFLGYT	TRBJ1-2	TRBV28
ASSWSSYNEQF	TRBJ2-1	TRBV9
ASSERAGVVGNQPQH	TRBJ1-5	TRBV2
ASSLTPSFTGELF	TRBJ2-2	TRBV11-2
ASRSWDTIY	TRBJ1-3	TRBV10-3
ASSPIPGDTGELF	TRBJ2-2	TRBV6-5
ASSLMGSGANVLT	TRBJ2-6	TRBV5-1
ASRPAGTGSNYGYT	TRBJ1-2	TRBV5-5
ASSPNGDHYEQY	TRBJ2-7	TRBV6-5
ASSLKDGTNTYEQY	TRBJ2-7	TRBV7-2
ASSQVNEKLF	TRBJ1-4	TRBV4-1
ASSQEWARVILGETQY	TRBJ2-5	TRBV4-3